Presented here are 24 T cell receptor beta chains from one specimen sequenced in a study of T cell responses to AZD1222 COVID-19 vaccine. This table comes from immunoSEQ multiplex PCR, and its TCRdb copy is limited to in-frame clones, with some not included. The table has about 150,000 clones, approximately 90% seen once. The specimen comprised peripheral blood, sampled after recovery from COVID-19. The receptors come from an adult who had recovered from COVID-19.

The rearrangement links TRBV6-2 or TRBV6-3 to TRBJ2-7, with D perhaps matching TRBD1 or TRBD2 (5 bases each). The V and J ends lost 3 bases and 2 bases respectively, with 14 bases between them. Germline lookup yields CDR1 MNHEY and CDR2 SVGEGT. The CDR3 length is 15 residues. The CDR3 coding sequence is TGTGCCAGCAGTTATAACCGGGACGGAACCTACGAGCAGTACTTC. This gives the protein CASSYNRDGTYEQYF.

This clone appeared a few times. This rearrangement joins TRBV5-1 to TRBJ1-2, with D unclear. V dropped 5 bases and J dropped 2 bases, with 7 bases sitting between them. CDR1 is SGHRS and CDR2 is YFSETQ in the germline V gene. The CDR3 sequence is 12 residues long. DNA of the CDR3: TGCGCCAGCAGGCCCGAGAACTATGGCTACACCTTC. Residues: CASRPENYGYTF.

The rearrangement joins TRBV3-1 (or the pseudogene TRBV3-2) to TRBJ2-7; D is perhaps TRBD1 (5 bases). Germline CDR1 is LGHDT and CDR2 is YNNKEL (reference sequence). V was clipped by 0 bases and J by 3 bases, with 6 bases between them. The CDR3 spans 13 residues. The CDR3 loop reads CASSQERGYEQYF. CDR3 coding DNA: TGTGCCAGCAGCCAAGAAAGGGGCTACGAGCAGTACTTC.

The genes are TRBV9 and TRBJ1-1; perhaps TRBD1 as D (5 bases). With 4 bases removed from V and 1 base from J, the gap between germline ends came to 11 bases. The length of the CDR3 is 14 residues. Germline CDR1 SGDLS, CDR2 YYNGEE. The chain's CDR3 is CASSPEGRNTEAFF. The CDR3 DNA follows: TGTGCCAGCAGCCCCGAGGGGAGGAACACTGAAGCTTTCTTT.

The CDR3 sequence is CSVVSGGTEAFF. The CDR3 DNA follows: TGCAGCGTTGTATCTGGGGGCACTGAAGCTTTCTTT. This chain links TRBV29-1 with TRBJ1-1; D is possibly TRBD1 (5 bases). V dropped 4 bases and J dropped 4 bases, with 10 bases sitting between them. CDR3 length: 12 amino acids. Looked up from germline, CDR1 is SQVTM and CDR2 is ANQGSEA.

The genes are TRBV27 and TRBJ1-2, with D possibly matching TRBD1 (5 bases). Germline-derived CDR1 and CDR2 are MNHEY and SMNVEV (reference sequence). This CDR3 is built from 15 residues. Trimming pared 5 bases from V and 4 bases from J, leaving 17 bases between. The CDR3 loop is CASSPDRGSGYGYTF. In DNA form, the CDR3 reads TGTGCCAGCAGTCCGGACCGGGGGTCGGGCTATGGCTACACCTTC.

The V gene is TRBV29-1, the J gene TRBJ1-4, with D perhaps matching TRBD1 (6 bases). V was trimmed by 6 bases and J by 5 bases, leaving 13 bases between them. The length of the CDR3 is 13 residues. Germline V gene data show CDR1 as SQVTM and CDR2 as ANQGSEA. The chain's CDR3 is CSVSTGRNEKLFF. DNA of the CDR3: TGCAGCGTCTCCACAGGGCGAAATGAAAAACTGTTTTTT. Looking up the rest from reference TRBV29-1 and TRBJ1-4 gives the full variable domain: SAVISQKPSRDICQRGTSLTIQCQVDSQVTMMFWYRQQPGQSLTLIATANQGSEATYESGFVIDKFPISRPNLTFSTLTVSNMSPEDSSIYLCSVSTGRNEKLFFGSGTQLSVL.

The V gene is TRBV10-3, the J gene TRBJ1-5; D is undetermined. Trimming stripped 0 bases from V and 7 bases from J, with 4 bases between. This CDR3 has 12 residues. Per germline, CDR1 ENHRY and CDR2 SYGVKD. CDR3 DNA: TGTGCCATCAGTGAGTCGGAGCAGCCCCAGCATTTT. This translates into CAISESEQPQHF.

This chain connects TRBV19 to TRBJ1-1; no reliable D call. V dropped 3 bases and J dropped 2 bases, with 16 bases sitting between them. In germline, CDR1 is LNHDA, CDR2 SQIVND (reference sequence). The CDR3 length is 16 residues. The CDR3 DNA reads as TGTGCCAGTAGTATCAAGACTCCCCGGGGAAACACTGAAGCTTTCTTT. Residues: CASSIKTPRGNTEAFF.

This clone turned up a few times. CDR3 sequence reads: CASSYQGGSDQPQHF. CDR3 sequence (DNA): TGCGCCAGCAGCTACCAAGGGGGTTCTGATCAGCCCCAGCATTTT. The chain couples TRBV5-1 to TRBJ1-5, with D possibly TRBD1 on 6 matching bases. The CDR3 extends over 15 amino acids. CDR1 is SGHRS, CDR2 YFSETQ, per germline. Between the trimmed V and J ends, which lost 3 bases and 5 bases, there was a span of 15 bases.

This clone came up a few times. The chain carries TRBV7-9 and TRBJ2-6, with 8 bases fitting TRBD1. Germline V gene sequence: CDR1 SEHNR, CDR2 FQNEAQ (reference sequence). V lost 0 bases to trimming and J lost 4 bases; unmatched junction nucleotides: 5. The CDR3 length is 17 residues. The CDR3, as DNA: TGTGCCAGCAGCTTAGCGACAGGGGCGAGGGGGGCCAACGTCCTGACTTTC. As protein: CASSLATGARGANVLTF.

The chain joins TRBV21-1 to TRBJ2-5; TRBD1 was called by the table and not checked on the DNA. TRBV21-1 is reported as a pseudogene. The CDR3 totals 14 residues. Here the CDR3 DNA reads TGTGCCAGCAGCAACCCCCGCAGGGTGGAGACCCAGTACTTC. This encodes CASSNPRRVETQYF.

The chain carries TRBV2 and TRBJ1-1; the D is unclear. V was cut by 4 bases and J by 10 bases, with 22 bases left in between. CDR1 and CDR2 (germline): SNHLY, FYNNEI. This CDR3 region has 15 residues. The CDR3 sequence is CASSARFRRLGIAFF. In DNA, the CDR3 is TGTGCCAGCAGTGCTCGTTTCCGACGACTGGGTATAGCTTTCTTT.

The chain employs TRBV7-8 and TRBJ2-5, with a possible D match to TRBD1 (5 bases). There are 12 residues in the CDR3. Germline CDR1 SGHVS, CDR2 FQNEAQ. V was cut by 8 bases and J by 7 bases, with 14 bases left in between. The CDR3 bases are TGTGCCAGCGCAGGGTTTCGCGCGACCCAGTACTTC. Amino acid sequence: CASAGFRATQYF. Supplemented by reference TRBV7-8 and TRBJ2-5, the full variable domain reads GAGVSQSPRYKVAKRGQDVALRCDPISGHVSLFWYQQALGQGPEFLTYFQNEAQLDKSGLPSDRFFAERPEGSVSTLKIQRTQQEDSAVYLCASAGFRATQYFGPGTRLLVL.

This clone has a single count. This chain connects TRBV9 to TRBJ2-3, with 10 bases lining up with TRBD2. The V gene's germline CDR1 is SGDLS and CDR2 YYNGEE. Trimming removed 0 bases from V and 7 bases from J; junction bases left unmatched: 8. The length of the CDR3 is 16 residues. The CDR3 nucleotides read TGTGCCAGCAGCGTAGATGGTAGCGGGGGGTTATATACGCAGTATTTT. Its protein product is CASSVDGSGGLYTQYF.

The rearrangement links TRBV15 to TRBJ2-5; D gene unclear. Germline CDR1 LNHNV, CDR2 YYDKDF (reference sequence). The CDR3 extends over 14 amino acids. Trimming took 1 base from V and 3 from J, leaving 9 bases between them. This chain's CDR3 is CATSRGAVKETQYF. DNA of the CDR3: TGTGCCACCAGCAGAGGGGCAGTTAAAGAGACCCAGTACTTC.

J is TRBJ1-2 and V is TRBV3-1 (or the pseudogene TRBV3-2); TRBD1 might be the D (5 bases). Between the trimmed V and J ends, which lost 3 bases and 5 bases, there was a span of 7 bases. The V gene's germline CDR1 is LGHDT and CDR2 YNNKEL (reference sequence). The CDR3 consists of 12 residues. The CDR3 bases are TGTGCCAGCAGCCAGGGGGGGTATGGCTACACCTTC. It is translated as CASSQGGYGYTF.

The chain uses TRBV18 and TRBJ1-6; D possibly corresponds to TRBD1 (5 bases). This CDR3 has 15 amino acids. The V and J ends lost 4 bases and 5 bases respectively, with 12 bases between them. The germline gives CDR1 KGHSH, CDR2 LQKENI. Written as DNA, the CDR3 is TGTGCCAGCTCACAACGGGACGGCGATAATTCACCCCTCCACTTT. Its protein is CASSQRDGDNSPLHF.

This chain's CDR3 is CASSSTRTGRNTEAFF. The DNA for the CDR3 is TGTGCCAGCAGTTCGACCCGGACAGGCCGGAACACTGAAGCTTTCTTT. The V gene is TRBV11-2, the J gene TRBJ1-1; the match to TRBD1 covers 7 bases. Losses at the gene ends were 6 bases for V and 1 base for J; bases not matched to a gene: 11. The CDR3 has 16 residues. CDR1 SGHAT and CDR2 FQNNGV come from the germline V gene.

This sequence joins TRBV5-1 and TRBJ1-1; D is ambiguous. The germline CDR1 and CDR2 sequences are SGHRS and YFSETQ. Trimming pared 5 bases from V and 1 base from J, leaving 9 bases between. The CDR3 consists of 13 residues. CDR3: CASSNKGNTEAFF. The CDR3, as DNA: TGCGCCAGCAGTAATAAGGGGAACACTGAAGCTTTCTTT.

The V and J genes are TRBV28 and TRBJ2-7; D may be TRBD1 (6 bases). The CDR3 is 15 residues long. Germline CDR1 reads MDHEN; CDR2 reads SYDVKM. The germline V and J ends were trimmed by 8 bases and 0 bases, with 17 bases remaining between them. CDR3 sequence: CASGRPTGLSYEQYF. The CDR3 bases are TGTGCCAGCGGGCGACCAACAGGGCTCTCCTACGAGCAGTACTTC.

This clone was seen once. This rearrangement joins TRBV5-1 to TRBJ2-7; D might be TRBD2 (5 bases). The CDR3 covers 14 residues. Germline V gives CDR1 SGHRS, CDR2 YFSETQ. Trimming cost V 0 bases and J 6 bases, with 13 bases left between them. The CDR3 sequence: CASSLDLLGSEQYF. CDR3 nucleotide sequence: TGCGCCAGCAGCTTGGATTTGTTAGGGAGCGAGCAGTACTTC.

The gene calls are TRBV2 and TRBJ2-7, with TRBD1 matching 9 bases. The CDR3 is 14 residues long. Germline CDR1 SNHLY, CDR2 FYNNEI. The ends lost 11 bases at V and 2 bases at J; junction bases unmatched: 10. The CDR3 DNA reads as TGTGCCCTTACATCTGGGACAGGGCCCTACGAGCAGTACTTC. This translates into CALTSGTGPYEQYF.

This chain connects TRBV7-2 to TRBJ2-5; D is possibly TRBD2 (6 bases). The CDR3 is 14 amino acids. Germline CDR1 is SGHTA and CDR2 is FQGNSA. The V and J ends lost 0 bases and 7 bases respectively, with 12 bases between them. The DNA for the CDR3 is TGTGCCAGCAGCTTAGCTGGTACGGGGGTGACCCAGTACTTC. It yields the protein CASSLAGTGVTQYF.